The rows below give T cell receptor beta chains drawn from one sample of a study of T cell responses to AZD1222 COVID-19 vaccine. Profiling relied on immunoSEQ multiplex PCR, and the TCRdb table lists in-frame clones only, not all of them. The sample holds approximately 200,000 clones, more than 75% seen once. This specimen was peripheral blood, taken on day 0 of MenACWY control vaccination. These receptors originate from an adult in good health. CDR3s include the opening cysteine and the closing phenylalanine or tryptophan. The order of the fields is J gene, D gene, clone size, CDR3 length, V gene, CDR3 DNA, CDR3 protein. The D gene is left open where the match is weak. Only part of the rows carry a size: once, few, many, or a class if the clone is expanded.

J gene: TRBJ1-2; D gene: TRBD1; clone size: few; CDR3 length: 15; V gene: TRBV28; CDR3 DNA: TGTGCCAGCAGTTTATGGGACAGGGGGCACGATGGCTACACCTTC; CDR3 protein: CASSLWDRGHDGYTF
J gene: TRBJ2-7; D gene: -; clone size: -; CDR3 length: 12; V gene: TRBV28; CDR3 DNA: TGTGCCAGCAGTTTACAGAGACACGAGCAGTACTTC; CDR3 protein: CASSLQRHEQYF
J gene: TRBJ2-7; D gene: -; clone size: -; CDR3 length: 17; V gene: TRBV12-1; CDR3 DNA: TGTGCCAGCAGTCCGAACAGGGTTACCTGGGGCTCCTACGAGCAGTACTTC; CDR3 protein: CASSPNRVTWGSYEQYF
J gene: TRBJ1-6; D gene: TRBD1; clone size: -; CDR3 length: 16; V gene: TRBV9; CDR3 DNA: TGTGCCAGCAGCTTAAGACAGGGGGCTGGAAATTCACCCCTCCACTTT; CDR3 protein: CASSLRQGAGNSPLHF
J gene: TRBJ2-7; D gene: -; clone size: -; CDR3 length: 14; V gene: TRBV7-3; CDR3 DNA: TGTGCCAGCAGCGCCCGGGGCAGTGGTGACGAGCAGTACTTC; CDR3 protein: CASSARGSGDEQYF
J gene: TRBJ2-7; D gene: TRBD2; clone size: -; CDR3 length: 18; V gene: TRBV5-3; CDR3 DNA: TGTGCCAGAAGCTTGGGCGAACTGGGACTAGCGGAAACCTACGAGCAGTACTTC; CDR3 protein: CARSLGELGLAETYEQYF
J gene: TRBJ2-7; D gene: -; clone size: -; CDR3 length: 12; V gene: TRBV30; CDR3 DNA: TGTGCCTGGACGCAGGGACGGAACGAGCAGTACTTC; CDR3 protein: CAWTQGRNEQYF
J gene: TRBJ1-1; D gene: TRBD1; clone size: -; CDR3 length: 17; V gene: TRBV19; CDR3 DNA: TGTGCCAGTAGTATAGTCGGACAGGGGGCCGTGAACACTGAAGCTTTCTTT; CDR3 protein: CASSIVGQGAVNTEAFF
J gene: TRBJ1-5; D gene: -; clone size: -; CDR3 length: 15; V gene: TRBV4-2; CDR3 DNA: TGTGCCAGCAGCCGCGCAGATTCCTACAATCAGCCCCAGCATTTT; CDR3 protein: CASSRADSYNQPQHF
J gene: TRBJ1-3; D gene: -; clone size: -; CDR3 length: 14; V gene: TRBV30; CDR3 DNA: TGTGCCTGGAGTGTATCAGGGTCTGGAAACACCATATATTTT; CDR3 protein: CAWSVSGSGNTIYF
J gene: TRBJ2-1; D gene: -; clone size: -; CDR3 length: 15; V gene: TRBV7-9; CDR3 DNA: TGTGCCAGCAGCCGGGAAGTGTCCTCCTACAATGAGCAGTTCTTC; CDR3 protein: CASSREVSSYNEQFF
J gene: TRBJ1-5; D gene: TRBD1; clone size: -; CDR3 length: 16; V gene: TRBV6-2/TRBV6-3; CDR3 DNA: TGTGCCAGCAGTTTCATACAGGGGGCTGGCAATCAGCCCCAGCATTTT; CDR3 protein: CASSFIQGAGNQPQHF
J gene: TRBJ1-2; D gene: TRBD1; clone size: -; CDR3 length: 14; V gene: TRBV2; CDR3 DNA: TGTGCCAGCAGTGAAGGGGGGACAGGCGATGGCTACACCTTC; CDR3 protein: CASSEGGTGDGYTF
J gene: TRBJ2-5; D gene: -; clone size: -; CDR3 length: 16; V gene: TRBV18; CDR3 DNA: TGTGCCAGCTCACCCCTTCAGGGCGCGGGGCAAGAGACCCAGTACTTC; CDR3 protein: CASSPLQGAGQETQYF
J gene: TRBJ2-7; D gene: -; clone size: -; CDR3 length: 11; V gene: TRBV19; CDR3 DNA: TGTGCCAGTAGTACTACAGGGAAGCAGTACTTC; CDR3 protein: CASSTTGKQYF
J gene: TRBJ2-7; D gene: TRBD1; clone size: -; CDR3 length: 15; V gene: TRBV5-4; CDR3 DNA: TGTGCCAGCAGCCTCCGGGACAGGGGCTCCTACGAGCAGTACTTC; CDR3 protein: CASSLRDRGSYEQYF
J gene: TRBJ1-2; D gene: -; clone size: -; CDR3 length: 13; V gene: TRBV19; CDR3 DNA: TGTGCCAGTAGTCTTGGGACACTATATGGCTACACCTTC; CDR3 protein: CASSLGTLYGYTF
J gene: TRBJ1-1; D gene: -; clone size: -; CDR3 length: 14; V gene: TRBV5-1; CDR3 DNA: TGCGCCAGCAGCTTGCTCAGGGGAGGGACTGAAGCTTTCTTT; CDR3 protein: CASSLLRGGTEAFF
J gene: TRBJ1-2; D gene: -; clone size: -; CDR3 length: 14; V gene: TRBV5-1; CDR3 DNA: TGCGCCAGCAGCTTGGATTTTCCCATCGGGGGCTACACCTTC; CDR3 protein: CASSLDFPIGGYTF
J gene: TRBJ2-1; D gene: TRBD2; clone size: -; CDR3 length: 16; V gene: TRBV13; CDR3 DNA: TGTGCCAGCAGCTTAGGGGCCAGCGGGAGTCTCGATGAGCAGTTCTTC; CDR3 protein: CASSLGASGSLDEQFF
J gene: TRBJ1-1; D gene: -; clone size: -; CDR3 length: 13; V gene: TRBV7-9; CDR3 DNA: TGTGCCAGCAGCTCCGGACAGAACACTGAAGCTTTCTTT; CDR3 protein: CASSSGQNTEAFF
J gene: TRBJ1-3; D gene: -; clone size: -; CDR3 length: 14; V gene: TRBV14; CDR3 DNA: TGTGCCAGCAGCCAAGCCGGACAGAGAAACACCATATATTTT; CDR3 protein: CASSQAGQRNTIYF
J gene: TRBJ1-1; D gene: -; clone size: -; CDR3 length: 15; V gene: TRBV6-5; CDR3 DNA: TGTGCCAGCAGTTACCAACCTGACGGGAACACTGAAGCTTTCTTT; CDR3 protein: CASSYQPDGNTEAFF
J gene: TRBJ1-1; D gene: -; clone size: -; CDR3 length: 13; V gene: TRBV15; CDR3 DNA: TGTGCCACCCGACGTACACGGAACACTGAAGCTTTCTTT; CDR3 protein: CATRRTRNTEAFF
J gene: TRBJ1-5; D gene: TRBD1; clone size: -; CDR3 length: 16; V gene: TRBV19; CDR3 DNA: TGTGCCAGTAGACGGGGAACAGGGGGCTCGGGTCAGCCCCAGCATTTT; CDR3 protein: CASRRGTGGSGQPQHF
J gene: TRBJ2-7; D gene: TRBD2; clone size: -; CDR3 length: 18; V gene: TRBV6-1; CDR3 DNA: TGTGCCAGCAGTGAATCTACTAGCGGGGGGGCATTTCCCTACGAGCAGTACTTC; CDR3 protein: CASSESTSGGAFPYEQYF
J gene: TRBJ2-7; D gene: -; clone size: once; CDR3 length: 15; V gene: TRBV5-1; CDR3 DNA: TGCGCCAGCACCAAAGAATACAGGAGTCCCTACGAGCAGTACTTC; CDR3 protein: CASTKEYRSPYEQYF
J gene: TRBJ1-2; D gene: -; clone size: -; CDR3 length: 17; V gene: TRBV19; CDR3 DNA: TGTGCCAGTGGGGCACATACATGGGGCGAAACAAACTATGGCTACACCTTC; CDR3 protein: CASGAHTWGETNYGYTF
J gene: TRBJ2-2; D gene: -; clone size: -; CDR3 length: 14; V gene: TRBV29-1; CDR3 DNA: TGCAGCGTGGGGGGCGCTTCGGGCACCGGGGAGCTGTTTTTT; CDR3 protein: CSVGGASGTGELFF
J gene: TRBJ1-4; D gene: -; clone size: -; CDR3 length: 16; V gene: TRBV5-1; CDR3 DNA: TGCGCCAGCAGCTTGGGTATCGGCAGGGATTACGAAAAACTGTTTTTT; CDR3 protein: CASSLGIGRDYEKLFF
J gene: TRBJ2-7; D gene: -; clone size: -; CDR3 length: 14; V gene: TRBV7-9; CDR3 DNA: TGTGCCAGCAGCCTCCGGGACGGAGACTACGAGCAGTACTTC; CDR3 protein: CASSLRDGDYEQYF
J gene: TRBJ2-1; D gene: TRBD1; clone size: -; CDR3 length: 12; V gene: TRBV6-5; CDR3 DNA: TGTGCCAGCAGAATACAGGGGTGGGAGCAGTTCTTC; CDR3 protein: CASRIQGWEQFF
J gene: TRBJ2-3; D gene: -; clone size: -; CDR3 length: 12; V gene: TRBV7-3; CDR3 DNA: TGTGCCAGCAGCCCCGGGGACTCCCGCCTCGATTTT; CDR3 protein: CASSPGDSRLDF
J gene: TRBJ1-2; D gene: TRBD1; clone size: -; CDR3 length: 16; V gene: TRBV6-5; CDR3 DNA: TGTGCCAGCAGTTATGGGACAGGGGGCGACCAGTATGGCTACACCTTC; CDR3 protein: CASSYGTGGDQYGYTF
J gene: TRBJ1-4; D gene: TRBD1; clone size: few; CDR3 length: 15; V gene: TRBV5-1; CDR3 DNA: TGCGCCAGCAGACCCGACAGGGTAACTAATGAAAAACTGTTTTTT; CDR3 protein: CASRPDRVTNEKLFF
J gene: TRBJ1-4; D gene: -; clone size: -; CDR3 length: 14; V gene: TRBV7-8; CDR3 DNA: TGTGCCAGCAGACTTTACGTAAGGGATGAAAAACTGTTTTTT; CDR3 protein: CASRLYVRDEKLFF
J gene: TRBJ2-1; D gene: TRBD2; clone size: -; CDR3 length: 15; V gene: TRBV7-6; CDR3 DNA: TGTGCCAGCAGCCCTCCGAGCGGGGGACACAATGAGCAGTTCTTC; CDR3 protein: CASSPPSGGHNEQFF
J gene: TRBJ2-6; D gene: TRBD1; clone size: -; CDR3 length: 15; V gene: TRBV10-3; CDR3 DNA: TGTGCCATCAGTGGGGACAGGGCTGGGGCCAACGTCCTGACTTTC; CDR3 protein: CAISGDRAGANVLTF
J gene: TRBJ2-7; D gene: -; clone size: -; CDR3 length: 13; V gene: TRBV2; CDR3 DNA: TGTGCCAGCAGTGTTTTCCCCGGGAACGAGCAGTACTTC; CDR3 protein: CASSVFPGNEQYF
J gene: TRBJ1-1; D gene: -; clone size: -; CDR3 length: 13; V gene: TRBV7-2; CDR3 DNA: TGTGCCAGCTCGACCGACAGGAACACTGAAGCTTTCTTT; CDR3 protein: CASSTDRNTEAFF
J gene: TRBJ2-7; D gene: TRBD1; clone size: -; CDR3 length: 13; V gene: TRBV27; CDR3 DNA: TGTGCCAGCAGACATGGGACAGACAGTGAGCAGTACTTC; CDR3 protein: CASRHGTDSEQYF
J gene: TRBJ2-1; D gene: TRBD2; clone size: -; CDR3 length: 15; V gene: TRBV5-1; CDR3 DNA: TGCGCCAGCACCGATACCCTAGCGGGAGACAATGAGCAGTTCTTC; CDR3 protein: CASTDTLAGDNEQFF
J gene: TRBJ2-4; D gene: TRBD2; clone size: -; CDR3 length: 18; V gene: TRBV20-1; CDR3 DNA: TGCAGTGCTAGTCCGACTAGCGGGAGGGGGCTAGCCAAAAACATTCAGTACTTC; CDR3 protein: CSASPTSGRGLAKNIQYF
J gene: TRBJ2-7; D gene: TRBD1; clone size: once; CDR3 length: 15; V gene: TRBV28; CDR3 DNA: TGTGCCAGCAGACTTACGGGGACAGGGGCCTACGAGCAGTACTTC; CDR3 protein: CASRLTGTGAYEQYF
J gene: TRBJ2-7; D gene: -; clone size: -; CDR3 length: 12; V gene: TRBV28; CDR3 DNA: TGTGCCAGCAGTATACAGGCTTCTGAGCAGTACTTC; CDR3 protein: CASSIQASEQYF
J gene: TRBJ1-2; D gene: TRBD1; clone size: -; CDR3 length: 14; V gene: TRBV18; CDR3 DNA: TGTGCCAGCTCACCACCGGGACAGGGGAATTTGGGGACCTTC; CDR3 protein: CASSPPGQGNLGTF
J gene: TRBJ2-1; D gene: TRBD2; clone size: -; CDR3 length: 18; V gene: TRBV5-1; CDR3 DNA: TGCGCCAGCAGCCTAGCGGGGGGTGCCGGATCCGCCGGCAATGAGCAGTTCTTC; CDR3 protein: CASSLAGGAGSAGNEQFF
J gene: TRBJ1-6; D gene: -; clone size: -; CDR3 length: 16; V gene: TRBV21-1; CDR3 DNA: TGTGCCAGCAGCTCCCACAGAGACAGGTCGAATTCACCCCTCCACTTT; CDR3 protein: CASSSHRDRSNSPLHF
J gene: TRBJ1-2; D gene: TRBD1; clone size: -; CDR3 length: 13; V gene: TRBV25-1; CDR3 DNA: TGTGCCAGCAGGGACAGGGGGCTGGATGGCTACACCTTC; CDR3 protein: CASRDRGLDGYTF
J gene: TRBJ2-3; D gene: TRBD2; clone size: -; CDR3 length: 14; V gene: TRBV29-1; CDR3 DNA: TGCAGCGCCGCCCGGGCGGGGGGCACAGATACGCAGTATTTT; CDR3 protein: CSAARAGGTDTQYF
J gene: TRBJ2-7; D gene: -; clone size: -; CDR3 length: 12; V gene: TRBV29-1; CDR3 DNA: TGCAGCGTTGCTGCAGGTCCGAACGAGCAGTACTTC; CDR3 protein: CSVAAGPNEQYF
J gene: TRBJ2-2; D gene: -; clone size: -; CDR3 length: 15; V gene: TRBV10-2; CDR3 DNA: TGCGCCAGCAGTCAGGGCTTGAGGACCACCGGGGAGCTGTTTTTT; CDR3 protein: CASSQGLRTTGELFF
J gene: TRBJ1-5; D gene: -; clone size: -; CDR3 length: 13; V gene: TRBV5-1; CDR3 DNA: TGCGCCAGCAGCTTGGCGGTGAATCAGCCCCAGCATTTT; CDR3 protein: CASSLAVNQPQHF